This T cell receptor (beta chain) came from a study of blood T cell repertoires in COVID-19. Study context: Sites in the United States, Italy and Spain provided acute and convalescent COVID-19 samples. Nucleic acid was either cDNA or gDNA, and it came from T cells, B-cell-depleted T cells, or PBMCs.

Under the authors' procedure: Reference gene primer amplification in the assay estimated nucleated cell counts. Profiling relied on immunoSEQ multiplex PCR, and the TCRdb table lists in-frame clones only, not all of them. Clone size and the V and J calls come from that table; the DNA yielded D and trimming. The sample has 130,000 to 150,000 clones, roughly 79% seen once. CDR3 length: 13 residues. The germline V and J ends were trimmed by 7 bases and 4 bases, with 13 bases remaining between them. Germline loops: CDR1 SQVTM, CDR2 ANQGSEA. This TCR derives from a human donor with acute or convalescent COVID-19. The donor label of this sample is uncertain. The chain joins TRBV29-1 to TRBJ2-2; possible D gene TRBD1, 6 bases. Sequencing used peripheral blood. This CDR3 reads CSGGGSGTGELFF. For the CDR3, the DNA is TGCAGCGGAGGGGGATCAGGCACCGGGGAGCTGTTTTTT.